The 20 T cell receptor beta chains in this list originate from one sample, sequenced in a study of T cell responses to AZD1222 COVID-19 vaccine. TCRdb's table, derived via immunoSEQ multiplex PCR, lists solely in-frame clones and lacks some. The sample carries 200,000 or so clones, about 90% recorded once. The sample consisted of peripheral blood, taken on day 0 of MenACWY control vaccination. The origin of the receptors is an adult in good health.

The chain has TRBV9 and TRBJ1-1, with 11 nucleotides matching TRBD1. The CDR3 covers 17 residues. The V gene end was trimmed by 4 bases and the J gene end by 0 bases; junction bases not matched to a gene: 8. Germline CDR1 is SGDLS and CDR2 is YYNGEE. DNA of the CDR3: TGTGCCAGCAGCCCGGGACAGGGGGGAATATTGAACACTGAAGCTTTCTTT. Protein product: CASSPGQGGILNTEAFF.

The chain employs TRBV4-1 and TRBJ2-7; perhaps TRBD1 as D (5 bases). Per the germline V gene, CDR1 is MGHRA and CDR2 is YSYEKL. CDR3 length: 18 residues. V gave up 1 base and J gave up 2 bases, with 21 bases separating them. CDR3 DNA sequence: TGCGCCAGCAGCCAAGGAACCCCGTTAGGACACATAACCTACGAGCAGTACTTC. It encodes CASSQGTPLGHITYEQYF.

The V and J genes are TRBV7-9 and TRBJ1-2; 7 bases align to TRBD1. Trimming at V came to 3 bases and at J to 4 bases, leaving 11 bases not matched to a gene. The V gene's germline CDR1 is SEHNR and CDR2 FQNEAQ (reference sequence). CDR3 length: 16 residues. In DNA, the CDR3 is TGTGCCAGCAGCTTGGTCCCAGGGGGAGGTGGCTATGGCTACACCTTC. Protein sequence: CASSLVPGGGGYGYTF. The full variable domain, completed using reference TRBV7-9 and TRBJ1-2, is DTGVSQNPRHKITKRGQNVTFRCDPISEHNRLYWYRQTLGQGPEFLTYFQNEAQLEKSRLLSDRFSAERPKGSFSTLEIQRTEQGDSAMYLCASSLVPGGGGYGYTFGSGTRLTVV.

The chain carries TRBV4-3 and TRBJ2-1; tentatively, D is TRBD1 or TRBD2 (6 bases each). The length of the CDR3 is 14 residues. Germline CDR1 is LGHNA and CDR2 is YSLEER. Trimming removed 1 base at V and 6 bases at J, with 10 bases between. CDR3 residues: CASSQGGAGNEQFF. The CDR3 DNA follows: TGCGCCAGCAGCCAAGGGGGGGCGGGCAATGAGCAGTTCTTC.

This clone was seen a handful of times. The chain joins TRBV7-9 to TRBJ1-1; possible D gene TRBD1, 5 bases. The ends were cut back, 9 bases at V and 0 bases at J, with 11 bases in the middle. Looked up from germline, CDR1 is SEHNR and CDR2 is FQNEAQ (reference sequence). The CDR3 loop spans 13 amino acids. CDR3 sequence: CASSRGLNTEAFF. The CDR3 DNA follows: TGTGCCAGTTCTAGGGGCCTGAACACTGAAGCTTTCTTT.

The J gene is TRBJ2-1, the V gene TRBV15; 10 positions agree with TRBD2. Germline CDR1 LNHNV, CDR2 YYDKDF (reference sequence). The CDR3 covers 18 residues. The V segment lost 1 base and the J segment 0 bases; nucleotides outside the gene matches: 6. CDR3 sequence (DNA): TGTGCCACCAGCAGAGCTCTAGCGGGAGTTACCTCCTACAATGAGCAGTTCTTC. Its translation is CATSRALAGVTSYNEQFF.

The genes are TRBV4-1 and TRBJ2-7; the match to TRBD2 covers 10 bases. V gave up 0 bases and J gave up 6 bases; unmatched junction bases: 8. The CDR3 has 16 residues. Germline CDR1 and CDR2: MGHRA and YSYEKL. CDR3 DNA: TGCGCCAGCAGCCAAGATCGTGCTAGCGGGAGTACCGAGCAGTACTTC. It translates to CASSQDRASGSTEQYF.

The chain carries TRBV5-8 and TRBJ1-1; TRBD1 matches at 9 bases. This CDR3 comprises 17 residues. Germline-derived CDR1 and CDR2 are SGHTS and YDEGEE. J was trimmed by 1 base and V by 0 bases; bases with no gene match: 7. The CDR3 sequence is CASSLEYRGLENTEAFF. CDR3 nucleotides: TGTGCCAGCAGCTTGGAATACAGGGGGCTGGAGAACACTGAAGCTTTCTTT.

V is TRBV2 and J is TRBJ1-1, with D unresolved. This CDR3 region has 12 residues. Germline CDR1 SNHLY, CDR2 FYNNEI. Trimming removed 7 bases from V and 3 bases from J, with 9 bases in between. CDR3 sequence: CASTADYTEAFF. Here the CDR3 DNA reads TGTGCCAGCACGGCCGACTACACTGAAGCTTTCTTT.

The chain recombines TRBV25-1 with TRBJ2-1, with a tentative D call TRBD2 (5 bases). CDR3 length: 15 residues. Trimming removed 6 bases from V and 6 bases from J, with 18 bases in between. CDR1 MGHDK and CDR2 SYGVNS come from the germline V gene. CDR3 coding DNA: TGTGCCAGCAGCTGGTTAGCCGGGGAGACCAATGAGCAGTTCTTC. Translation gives CASSWLAGETNEQFF.

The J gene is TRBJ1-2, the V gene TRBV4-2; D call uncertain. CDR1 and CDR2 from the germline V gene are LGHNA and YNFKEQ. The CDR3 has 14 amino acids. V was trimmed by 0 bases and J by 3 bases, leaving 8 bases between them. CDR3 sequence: CASSQEYLDYGYTF. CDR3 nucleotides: TGTGCCAGCAGCCAAGAATACCTGGACTATGGCTACACCTTC.

CDR3 in DNA: TGCGCCAGCAGCTTGGGGGGTTCATCAGATACGCAGTATTTT. Translation: CASSLGGSSDTQYF. This chain links TRBV5-1 with TRBJ2-3; no firm D call. CDR3 length equals 14 residues. In germline, CDR1 is SGHRS, CDR2 YFSETQ. Trimming stripped 0 bases from V and 4 bases from J, with 9 bases between.

CDR3 region: CASSDLDSFIDQPQHF. Written as DNA, the CDR3 is TGTGCCAGTAGCGACCTGGACAGCTTTATCGATCAGCCCCAGCATTTT. V gene TRBV2 combines with J gene TRBJ1-5, with TRBD1 as a possible D gene (6 bases). This CDR3 comprises 16 residues. The V gene's germline CDR1 is SNHLY and CDR2 FYNNEI. Trimming shortened V by 9 bases and J by 5 bases, and 23 bases separated the two germline ends.

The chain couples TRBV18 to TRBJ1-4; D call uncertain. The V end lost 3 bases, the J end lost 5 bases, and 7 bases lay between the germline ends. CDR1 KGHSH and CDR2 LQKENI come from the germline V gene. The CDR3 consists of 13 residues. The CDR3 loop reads CASSPGQNEKLFF. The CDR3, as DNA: TGTGCCAGCTCACCCGGGCAGAATGAAAAACTGTTTTTT.

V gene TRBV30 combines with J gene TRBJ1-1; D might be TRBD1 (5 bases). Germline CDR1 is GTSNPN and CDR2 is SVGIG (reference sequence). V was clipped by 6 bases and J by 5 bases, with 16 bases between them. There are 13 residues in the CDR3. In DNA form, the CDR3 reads TGTGCCTGTGGGGGAGGGCTGGGGACTGAAGCTTTCTTT. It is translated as CACGGGLGTEAFF.

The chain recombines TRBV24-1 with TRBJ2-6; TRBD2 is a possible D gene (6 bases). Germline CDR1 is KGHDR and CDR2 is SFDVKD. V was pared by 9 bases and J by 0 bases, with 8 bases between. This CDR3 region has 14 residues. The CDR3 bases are TGTGCCACCGGGGGGAACTCTGGGGCCAACGTCCTGACTTTC. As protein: CATGGNSGANVLTF.

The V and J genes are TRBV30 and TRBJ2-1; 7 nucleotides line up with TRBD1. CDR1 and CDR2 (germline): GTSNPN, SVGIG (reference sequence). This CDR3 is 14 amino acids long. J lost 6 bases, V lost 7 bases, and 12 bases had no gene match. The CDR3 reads CASHRGSSGNEQFF. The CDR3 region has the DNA TGTGCCTCTCACAGGGGAAGTAGTGGCAATGAGCAGTTCTTC.

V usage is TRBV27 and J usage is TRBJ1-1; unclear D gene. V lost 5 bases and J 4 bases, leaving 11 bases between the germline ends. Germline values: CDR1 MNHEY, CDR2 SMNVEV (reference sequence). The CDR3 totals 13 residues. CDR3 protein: CASSIGRITEAFF. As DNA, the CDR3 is TGTGCCAGCAGTATAGGGCGGATCACTGAAGCTTTCTTT.

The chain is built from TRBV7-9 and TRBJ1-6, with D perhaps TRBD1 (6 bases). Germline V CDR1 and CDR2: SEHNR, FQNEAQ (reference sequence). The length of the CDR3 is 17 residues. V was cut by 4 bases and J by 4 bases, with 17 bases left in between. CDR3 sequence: CASSSARGRTYNSPLHF. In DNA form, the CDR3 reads TGTGCCAGCAGCTCCGCCAGGGGCCGCACATATAATTCACCCCTCCACTTT.

The CDR3 DNA is TGTGCCAGCAGCCGCACCTCCTTGGGATCCTATAATTCACCCCTCCACTTT. It encodes CASSRTSLGSYNSPLHF. V usage is TRBV27 and J usage is TRBJ1-6; D is uncertain. Trimming shortened V by 6 bases and J by 1 base, and 16 bases separated the two germline ends. The CDR3 consists of 17 residues. Germline-derived CDR1 and CDR2 are MNHEY and SMNVEV (reference sequence).